This section outlines one T cell receptor beta chain sequence together with its context. As yet, its antigen is unknown. The data derive from a study of beta chain features in type 1 diabetes. Germline CDR1 is SGHRS and CDR2 is YFSETQ. This CDR3 has 16 residues. J gave up 4 bases and V 1 base, and 8 bases lay outside the gene matches. cDNA synthesis used the whole RNA isolate, giving expressed TCRB sequences. TCRdb keeps only in-frame clones here, not all; method: immunoSEQ multiplex PCR. The data contain around 360,000 clones, roughly 13% of them singletons. Whole-study findings and limits: Across all four CD4+ subsets, people with type 1 diabetes showed modestly shorter TCRB CDR3s. There was no resolution here of whether HLA type influences TCRB rearrangement.

The chain combines TRBV5-1 with TRBJ1-1; 9 positions agree with TRBD1. The source of this sequence is a woman under 30 with type 1 diabetes. Sequenced: naive CD4+ T cells from blood. This CDR3 reads CASSLPTGGLFTEAFF. The CDR3 bases are TGCGCCAGCAGCTTGCCTACAGGGGGCCTATTCACTGAAGCTTTCTTT. Full variable domain (missing parts from reference TRBV5-1 and TRBJ1-1): KAGVTQTPRYLIKTRGQQVTLSCSPISGHRSVSWYQQTPGQGLQFLFEYFSETQRNKGNFPGRFSGRQFSNSRSEMNVSTLELGDSALYLCASSLPTGGLFTEAFFGQGTRLTVV.